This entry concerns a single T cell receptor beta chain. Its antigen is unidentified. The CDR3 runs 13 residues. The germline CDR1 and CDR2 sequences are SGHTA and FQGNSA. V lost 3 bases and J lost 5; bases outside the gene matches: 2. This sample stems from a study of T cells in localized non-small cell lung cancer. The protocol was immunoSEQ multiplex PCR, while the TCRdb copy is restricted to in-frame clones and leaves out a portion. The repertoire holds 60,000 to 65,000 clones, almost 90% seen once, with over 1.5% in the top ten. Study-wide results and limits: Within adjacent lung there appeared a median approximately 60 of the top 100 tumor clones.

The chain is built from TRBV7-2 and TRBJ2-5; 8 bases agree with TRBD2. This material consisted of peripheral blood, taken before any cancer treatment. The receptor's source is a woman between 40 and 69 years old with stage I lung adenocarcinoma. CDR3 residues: CASSFTGGETQYF. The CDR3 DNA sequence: TGTGCCAGCAGCTTCACGGGAGGGGAGACCCAGTACTTC.